This T cell receptor (beta chain) was documented in a study of blood T cell repertoires in COVID-19. Looking at the study overall: Whether acute or convalescent, the COVID-19 samples came from the United States, Italy and Spain. In each case, the material was cDNA or gDNA derived from T cells, B-cell-depleted T cells, or PBMCs.

Sequencing was performed with immunoSEQ multiplex PCR; in TCRdb, only in-frame clones are kept and a portion is missing. The data show roughly 16,000 clones, roughly 75% seen once. This clone appeared a single time. This receptor was obtained from a man between 60 and 70 years old with active or convalescent COVID-19. Sequenced sample: peripheral blood.

For the CDR3, the DNA is TGTGCCAGCAGCTTACTCTACGAGCAGTACTTC. Translating it yields CASSLLYEQYF. This chain connects TRBV13 to TRBJ2-7; no reliable D call. The germline V and J ends were trimmed by 2 bases and 3 bases, with 2 bases remaining between them. Germline V lookup: CDR1 PRHDT, CDR2 FYEKMQ (reference sequence). The CDR3 sequence is 11 residues long.